This T cell receptor (beta chain) was captured by sequencing in a study of blood T cells in healthy people across ages. The use of a sample-barcoded 5' primer and a J-beta primer mix characterized a second PCR of about 6 to 12 cycles. TCRdb re-analysed the 5' RACE reads in MiXCR, keeping a single row per CDR3 protein. Among about 830,000 distinct CDR3 sequences, around 62% were seen once, and the ten largest hold about 27%. Notes on this clonotype: Its antigen remains unknown.

The study, taken as a whole, reports: PBMC samples, being unsorted, prevented any conclusive comparison of naive and antigen-experienced cells.

V shed 4 bases and J shed 3 bases, with 13 bases lying between them. The CDR3 runs to 14 residues. CDR1 is SGHRS, CDR2 YFSETQ, per germline. The clonotype was recovered from a man aged 25-40 years in good health. V and J are TRBV5-1 and TRBJ2-5, with D perhaps matching TRBD1 or TRBD2 (5 bases each). What was sequenced was blood. The CDR3 reads CASSPGTTKETQYF. The CDR3 region has the DNA TGCGCCAGCAGCCCCGGGACCACGAAAGAGACCCAGTACTTC.